This TCR beta chain was identified during a study of early stage breast cancer tumors. At the level of the study: ER+/PR+/HER2- status applied to about 70% of the 16 invasive breast tumors. Each sample averaged approximately 10-fold read coverage. Findings of the study overall: Most shared enriched TCRB sequences were commonly generated ones. Comparing each tissue with blood distinguished tumor from normal in most of the 16 patients.

The germline V gene encodes CDR1 LNHDA and CDR2 SQIVND (reference sequence). CDR3 size: 15 residues. V lost 3 bases to trimming and J lost 1 base, with 13 bases between them. As regards this clone: Its antigen remains unknown.

Using immunoSEQ multiplex PCR, the repertoire was profiled, and TCRdb retains in-frame clones only, with some absent. The profile shows fewer than 35,000 clones, 72% of them singletons. Sequencing input: blood. J is TRBJ2-7 and V is TRBV19; possibly TRBD1 or TRBD2 for D (5 bases each). The TCR originated in a person aged 45 to 59 with breast cancer. CDR3 protein: CASSILWDASYEQYF. DNA for the CDR3: TGTGCCAGTAGTATTTTGTGGGACGCTTCCTACGAGCAGTACTTC. The full variable domain, rest sourced from reference TRBV19 and TRBJ2-7, is DGGITQSPKYLFRKEGQNVTLSCEQNLNHDAMYWYRQDPGQGLRLIYYSQIVNDFQKGDIAEGYSVSREKKESFPLTVTSAQKNPTAFYLCASSILWDASYEQYFGPGTRLTVT.